This T cell receptor (beta chain) is from a study of T cell responses to AZD1222 COVID-19 vaccine. Broader study findings: Once two AZD1222 doses were given, Spike-specific TCR breadth and depth went up.

The data were produced by immunoSEQ multiplex PCR, yet TCRdb's version contains in-frame clones alone and is incomplete. The repertoire holds approximately 70,000 clones, with around three quarters as singletons. The CDR3 consists of 15 residues. V was shortened by 5 bases and J by 4 bases, with 18 bases between the two germline ends. From germline, CDR1 is PRHDT and CDR2 FYEKMQ (reference sequence). Comments on this clone: Its antigen is still unknown.

This chain links TRBV13 with TRBJ2-7; D is tentatively TRBD1 or TRBD2 (7 bases each). This specimen was peripheral blood, taken 28 days after the second AZD1222 dose. This receptor was taken from an adult who received the AZD1222 COVID-19 vaccine. The CDR3 protein is CASSPGGEGPYEQYF. The CDR3 nucleotides read TGTGCCAGCAGCCCAGGGGGGGAAGGACCTTACGAGCAGTACTTC.